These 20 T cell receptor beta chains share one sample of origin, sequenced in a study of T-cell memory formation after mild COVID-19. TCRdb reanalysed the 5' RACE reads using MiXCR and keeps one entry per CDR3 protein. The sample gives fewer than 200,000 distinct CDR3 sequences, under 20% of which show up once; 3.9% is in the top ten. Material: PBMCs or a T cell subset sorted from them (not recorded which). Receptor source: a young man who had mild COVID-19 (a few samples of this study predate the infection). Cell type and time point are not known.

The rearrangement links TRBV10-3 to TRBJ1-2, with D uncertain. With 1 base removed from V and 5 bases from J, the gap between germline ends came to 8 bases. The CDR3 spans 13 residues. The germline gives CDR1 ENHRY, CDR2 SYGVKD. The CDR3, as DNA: TGTGCCATCAGTGAGTACGGAAAATATGGCTACACCTTC. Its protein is CAISEYGKYGYTF.

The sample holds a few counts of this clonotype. The CDR3 nucleotides are TGTGCCAGCACCCCGGGTATGGGGACTAGCGGTTCCACCGGGGAGCTGTTTTTT. It codes for CASTPGMGTSGSTGELFF. The J gene is TRBJ2-2, the V gene TRBV9, with 11 bases identical to TRBD2. Germline lookup yields CDR1 SGDLS and CDR2 YYNGEE. This CDR3 has 18 amino acids. V was pared by 6 bases and J by 4 bases, with 14 bases of the junction left unmatched.

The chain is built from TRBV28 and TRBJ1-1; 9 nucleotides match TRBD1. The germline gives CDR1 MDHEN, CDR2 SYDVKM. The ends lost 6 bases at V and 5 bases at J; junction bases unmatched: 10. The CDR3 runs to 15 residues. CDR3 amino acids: CASSRGTGRGTEAFF. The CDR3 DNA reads TGTGCCAGCAGCCGTGGGACAGGGAGAGGGACTGAAGCTTTCTTT.

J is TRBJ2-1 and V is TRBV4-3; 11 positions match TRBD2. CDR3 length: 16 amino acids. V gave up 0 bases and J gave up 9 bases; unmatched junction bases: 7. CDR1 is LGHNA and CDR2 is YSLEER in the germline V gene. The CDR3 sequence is CASSQDTPSGGIEQFF. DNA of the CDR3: TGCGCCAGCAGCCAAGATACGCCTAGCGGGGGGATTGAGCAGTTCTTC.

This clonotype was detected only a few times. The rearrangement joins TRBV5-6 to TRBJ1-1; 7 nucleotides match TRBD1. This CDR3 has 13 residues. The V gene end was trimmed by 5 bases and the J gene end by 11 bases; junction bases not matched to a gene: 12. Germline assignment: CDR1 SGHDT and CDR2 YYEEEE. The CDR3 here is CASRRQGTPMAFF. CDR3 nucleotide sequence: TGTGCCAGCAGGAGACAGGGTACCCCCATGGCTTTCTTT.

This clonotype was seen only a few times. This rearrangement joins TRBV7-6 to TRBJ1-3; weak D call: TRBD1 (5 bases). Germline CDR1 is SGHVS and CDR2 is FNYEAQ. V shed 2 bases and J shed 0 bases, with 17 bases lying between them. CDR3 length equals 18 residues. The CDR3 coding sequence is TGTGCCAGCAGCTTATCCCCTCCCGCAGGGATCTCTGGAAACACCATATATTTT. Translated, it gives CASSLSPPAGISGNTIYF.

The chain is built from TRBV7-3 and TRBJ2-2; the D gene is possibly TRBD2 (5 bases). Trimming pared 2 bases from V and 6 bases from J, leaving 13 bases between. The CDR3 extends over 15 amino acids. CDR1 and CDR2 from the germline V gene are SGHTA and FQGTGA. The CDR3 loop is CASSLYGVGAGELFF. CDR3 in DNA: TGTGCCAGCAGCTTATACGGGGTCGGGGCCGGGGAGCTGTTTTTT. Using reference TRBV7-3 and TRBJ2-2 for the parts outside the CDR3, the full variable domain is GAGVSQTPSNKVTEKGKYVELRCDPISGHTALYWYRQSLGQGPEFLIYFQGTGAADDSGLPNDRFFAVRPEGSVSTLKIQRTERGDSAVYLCASSLYGVGAGELFFGEGSRLTVL.

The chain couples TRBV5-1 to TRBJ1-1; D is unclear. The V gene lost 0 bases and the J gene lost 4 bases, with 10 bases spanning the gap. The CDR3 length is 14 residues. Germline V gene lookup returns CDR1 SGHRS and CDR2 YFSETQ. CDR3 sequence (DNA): TGCGCCAGCAGCTTGGATCCGGGTGGCACTGAAGCTTTCTTT. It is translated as CASSLDPGGTEAFF.

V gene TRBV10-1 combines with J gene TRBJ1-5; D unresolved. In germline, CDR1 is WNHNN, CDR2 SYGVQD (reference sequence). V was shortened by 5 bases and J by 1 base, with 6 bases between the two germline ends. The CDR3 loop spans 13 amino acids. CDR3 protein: CASSYRSNQPQHF. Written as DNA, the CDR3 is TGCGCCAGCAGTTACAGAAGCAATCAGCCCCAGCATTTT.

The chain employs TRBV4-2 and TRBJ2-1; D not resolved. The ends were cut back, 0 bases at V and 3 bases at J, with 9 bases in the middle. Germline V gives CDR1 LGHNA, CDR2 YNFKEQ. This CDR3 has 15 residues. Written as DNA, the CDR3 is TGTGCCAGCAGCCAAGATCAGGCAAACTACAATGAGCAGTTCTTC. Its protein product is CASSQDQANYNEQFF.

The CDR3 loop is CACKSGQERGYTF. For the CDR3, the DNA is TGTGCCTGTAAGTCAGGACAGGAGAGGGGCTACACCTTC. This chain uses TRBV30 with TRBJ1-2; 7 bases align to TRBD1. CDR3 length: 13 residues. V trimming: 6 bases; J trimming: 8 bases; junction bases outside the gene matches: 12. Germline CDR1 GTSNPN, CDR2 SVGIG (reference sequence).

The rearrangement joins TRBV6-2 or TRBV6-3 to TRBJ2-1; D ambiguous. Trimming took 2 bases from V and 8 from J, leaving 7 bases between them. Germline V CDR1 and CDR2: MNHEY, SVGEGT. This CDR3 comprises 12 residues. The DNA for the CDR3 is TGTGCCAGCAGTTACGTCGGCGATGAGCAGTTCTTC. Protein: CASSYVGDEQFF.

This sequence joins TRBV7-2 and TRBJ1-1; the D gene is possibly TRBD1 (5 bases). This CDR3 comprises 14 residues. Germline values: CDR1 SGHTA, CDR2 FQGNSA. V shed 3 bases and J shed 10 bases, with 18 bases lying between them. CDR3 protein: CASSLVAGKGAAFF. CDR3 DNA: TGTGCCAGCAGCTTGGTGGCGGGGAAAGGGGCAGCTTTCTTT. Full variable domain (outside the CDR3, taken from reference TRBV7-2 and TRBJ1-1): GAGVSQSPSNKVTEKGKDVELRCDPISGHTALYWYRQSLGQGLEFLIYFQGNSAPDKSGLPSDRFSAERTGGSVSTLTIQRTQQEDSAVYLCASSLVAGKGAAFFGQGTRLTVV.

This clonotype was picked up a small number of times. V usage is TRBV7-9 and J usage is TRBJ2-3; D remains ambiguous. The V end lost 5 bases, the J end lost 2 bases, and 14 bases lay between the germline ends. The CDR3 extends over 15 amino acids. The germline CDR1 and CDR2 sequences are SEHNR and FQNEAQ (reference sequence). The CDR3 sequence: CASSPLVAYTDTQYF. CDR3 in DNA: TGTGCCAGCAGCCCCTTGGTGGCCTACACAGATACGCAGTATTTT.

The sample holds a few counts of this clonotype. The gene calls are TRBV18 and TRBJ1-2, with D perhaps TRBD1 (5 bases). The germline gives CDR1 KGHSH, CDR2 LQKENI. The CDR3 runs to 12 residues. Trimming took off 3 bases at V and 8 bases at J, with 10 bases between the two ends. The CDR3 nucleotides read TGTGCCAGCTCACCCAGGGAGGAAGGCTACACCTTC. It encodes CASSPREEGYTF.

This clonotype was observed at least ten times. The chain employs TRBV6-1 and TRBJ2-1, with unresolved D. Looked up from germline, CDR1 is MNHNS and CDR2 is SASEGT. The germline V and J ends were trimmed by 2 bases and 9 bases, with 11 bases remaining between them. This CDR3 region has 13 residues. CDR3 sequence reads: CASSELGLGEQFF. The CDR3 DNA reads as TGTGCCAGCAGTGAATTAGGTCTGGGTGAGCAGTTCTTC.

The CDR3 sequence: CASSHGLAGGPGYEQYF. In nucleotides, the CDR3 is TGTGCCAGCAGCCACGGCCTAGCGGGAGGGCCAGGCTACGAGCAGTACTTC. The chain employs TRBV11-3 and TRBJ2-7, with TRBD2 matching 12 bases. Trimming at V came to 5 bases and at J to 3 bases, leaving 11 bases not matched to a gene. This CDR3 comprises 17 residues. Germline assignment: CDR1 SGHNT and CDR2 YENEEA.

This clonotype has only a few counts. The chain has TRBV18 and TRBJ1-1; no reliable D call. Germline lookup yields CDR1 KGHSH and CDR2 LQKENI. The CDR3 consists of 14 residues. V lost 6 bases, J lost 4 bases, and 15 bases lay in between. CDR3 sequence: CASSLVPPSTEAFF. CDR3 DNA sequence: TGTGCCAGCTCCCTCGTGCCCCCGAGCACTGAAGCTTTCTTT.

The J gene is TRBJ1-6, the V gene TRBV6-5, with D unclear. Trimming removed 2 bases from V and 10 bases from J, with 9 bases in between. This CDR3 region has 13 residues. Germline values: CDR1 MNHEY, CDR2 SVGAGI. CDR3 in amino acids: CASSYNPTSPLHF. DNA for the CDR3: TGTGCCAGCAGTTACAACCCGACCTCACCCCTCCACTTT.

The CDR3 bases are TGTGCCATCAGCCGACAGGGGCAAGCCAATGGCTACACCTTC. It specifies CAISRQGQANGYTF. The chain has TRBV10-3 and TRBJ1-2; 8 bases fit TRBD1. There are 14 residues in the CDR3. Germline V gene sequence: CDR1 ENHRY, CDR2 SYGVKD. Trimming cost V 6 bases and J 6 bases; bases outside gene matches: 9.